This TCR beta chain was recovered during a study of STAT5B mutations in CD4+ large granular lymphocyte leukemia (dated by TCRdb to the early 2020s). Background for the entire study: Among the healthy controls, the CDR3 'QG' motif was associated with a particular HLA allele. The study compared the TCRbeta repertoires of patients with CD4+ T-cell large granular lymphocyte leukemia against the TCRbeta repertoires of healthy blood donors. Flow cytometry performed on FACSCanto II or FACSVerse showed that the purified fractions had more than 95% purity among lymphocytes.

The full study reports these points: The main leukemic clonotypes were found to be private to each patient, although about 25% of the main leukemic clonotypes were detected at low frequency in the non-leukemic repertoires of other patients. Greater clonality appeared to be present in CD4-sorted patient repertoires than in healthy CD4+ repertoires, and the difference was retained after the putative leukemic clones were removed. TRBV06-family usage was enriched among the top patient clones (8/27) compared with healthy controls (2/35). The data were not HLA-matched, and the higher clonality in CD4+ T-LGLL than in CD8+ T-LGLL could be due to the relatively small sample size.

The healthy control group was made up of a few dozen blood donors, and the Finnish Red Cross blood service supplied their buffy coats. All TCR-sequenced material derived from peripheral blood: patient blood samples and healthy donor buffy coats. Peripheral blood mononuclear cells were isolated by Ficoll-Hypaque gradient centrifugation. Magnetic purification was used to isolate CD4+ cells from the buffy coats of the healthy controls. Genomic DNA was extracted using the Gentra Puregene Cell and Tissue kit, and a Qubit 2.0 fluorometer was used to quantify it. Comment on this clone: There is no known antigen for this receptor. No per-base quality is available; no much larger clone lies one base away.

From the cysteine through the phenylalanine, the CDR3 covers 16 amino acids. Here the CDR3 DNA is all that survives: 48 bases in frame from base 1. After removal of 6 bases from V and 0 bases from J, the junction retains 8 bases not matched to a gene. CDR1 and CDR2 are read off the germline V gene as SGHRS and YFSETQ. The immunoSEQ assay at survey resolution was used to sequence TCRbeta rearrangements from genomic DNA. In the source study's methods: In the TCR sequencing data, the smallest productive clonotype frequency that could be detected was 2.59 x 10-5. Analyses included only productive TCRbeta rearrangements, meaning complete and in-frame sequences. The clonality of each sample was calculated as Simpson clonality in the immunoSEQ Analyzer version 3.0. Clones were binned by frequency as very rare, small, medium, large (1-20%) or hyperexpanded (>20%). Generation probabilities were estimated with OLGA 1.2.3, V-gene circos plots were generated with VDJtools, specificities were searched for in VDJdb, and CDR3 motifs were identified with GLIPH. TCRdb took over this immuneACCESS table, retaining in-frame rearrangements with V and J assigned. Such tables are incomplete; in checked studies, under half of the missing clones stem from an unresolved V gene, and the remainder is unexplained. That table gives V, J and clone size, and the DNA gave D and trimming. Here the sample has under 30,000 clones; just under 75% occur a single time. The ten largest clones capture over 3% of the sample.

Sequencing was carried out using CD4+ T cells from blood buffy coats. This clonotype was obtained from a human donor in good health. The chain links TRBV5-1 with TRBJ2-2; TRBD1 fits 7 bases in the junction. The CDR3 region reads CASNYLTGANTGELFF. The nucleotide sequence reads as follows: TGCGCCAGCAACTACCTAACAGGGGCGAACACCGGGGAGCTGTTTTTT. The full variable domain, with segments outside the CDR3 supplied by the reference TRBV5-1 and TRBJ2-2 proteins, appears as KAGVTQTPRYLIKTRGQQVTLSCSPISGHRSVSWYQQTPGQGLQFLFEYFSETQRNKGNFPGRFSGRQFSNSRSEMNVSTLELGDSALYLCASNYLTGANTGELFFGEGSRLTVL.